This entry is about one TCR beta chain. Sequencing used immunoSEQ multiplex PCR; TCRdb keeps in-frame clones, though not all of them. The repertoire holds 100,000 to 150,000 clones, around nine tenths seen once, with roughly 8% in the top ten. This sample stems from a study of blood T cell repertoires in COVID-19. The sequencing input was peripheral blood. The sequence was obtained from a man aged 50-60 years with acute or convalescent COVID-19.

CDR3 nucleotides: TGTGCCAGCAGCCCACTCGGAAACACCATATATTTT. It yields the protein CASSPLGNTIYF. The chain combines TRBV6-5 with TRBJ1-3; D not resolved. This CDR3 region has 12 residues. Germline V gives CDR1 MNHEY, CDR2 SVGAGI. Trimming cost V 6 bases and J 4 bases, with 7 bases left between them.